Presented here are 24 T cell receptor beta chains from one specimen sequenced in a study of T cell responses to AZD1222 COVID-19 vaccine. Repertoires were generated with immunoSEQ multiplex PCR, while TCRdb's copy carries only in-frame clones and drops some. The table shows approximately 71,000 clones, with about nine tenths occurring only once. The sample in question was peripheral blood, obtained on day 0 of AZD1222 vaccination. These receptors originate from an adult in good health.

The CDR3 nucleotides are TGTGCCAGCACCATTAGCGGGAATTACAATGAGCAGTTCTTC. This gives the protein CASTISGNYNEQFF. The rearrangement uses TRBV7-9 and TRBJ2-1; 8 positions match TRBD2. The V and J ends lost 7 bases and 4 bases, in that order; junction bases with no gene match: 6. The CDR3 is 14 residues long. Germline values: CDR1 SEHNR, CDR2 FQNEAQ (reference sequence).

The gene calls are TRBV13 and TRBJ2-1; tentatively, D is TRBD2 (6 bases). This CDR3 has 18 residues. V was clipped by 5 bases and J by 0 bases, with 20 bases between them. Germline assignment: CDR1 PRHDT and CDR2 FYEKMQ (reference sequence). The CDR3 spells CASSPSHSGASSYNEQFF. CDR3 bases: TGTGCCAGCAGCCCCTCCCATAGCGGCGCTAGCTCCTACAATGAGCAGTTCTTC.

V is TRBV5-1 and J is TRBJ2-5; D is ambiguous. The CDR3 totals 17 residues. V lost 0 bases and J 0 bases, leaving 15 bases between the germline ends. Germline CDR1 reads SGHRS; CDR2 reads YFSETQ. DNA for the CDR3: TGCGCCAGCAGCTTGGGGGCAGGCCAAATCTACCAAGAGACCCAGTACTTC. Translating gives CASSLGAGQIYQETQYF.

V is TRBV6-1 and J is TRBJ1-2; D is perhaps TRBD1 (6 bases). V was shortened by 10 bases and J by 1 base, with 13 bases between the two germline ends. From germline, CDR1 is MNHNS and CDR2 SASEGT. The CDR3 runs 13 residues. This chain's CDR3 is CATTLDSNYGYTF. Written as DNA, the CDR3 is TGTGCCACCACCCTGGACAGTAACTATGGCTACACCTTC.

This clone was seen only once. This sequence joins TRBV7-9 and TRBJ2-2, with D unresolved. Trimming cost V 2 bases and J 3 bases, with 7 bases left between them. Germline V gives CDR1 SEHNR, CDR2 FQNEAQ (reference sequence). This CDR3 has 14 residues. CDR3 in DNA: TGTGCCAGCAGCTTAAACCGCGACACCGGGGAGCTGTTTTTT. Translated, it gives CASSLNRDTGELFF.

This clone was found a few times. The J gene is TRBJ2-6, the V gene TRBV19; maybe TRBD1 (5 bases). This CDR3 is built from 18 residues. Germline V lookup: CDR1 LNHDA, CDR2 SQIVND (reference sequence). V was trimmed by 8 bases and J by 0 bases, leaving 20 bases between them. CDR3 nucleotide sequence: TGTGCCAGTCGGAACCGACAGAAATTATCCTCTGGGGCCAACGTCCTGACTTTC. This translates into CASRNRQKLSSGANVLTF.

The V gene is TRBV23-1, the J gene TRBJ1-1; D is uncertain. TRBV23-1 is classed as an ORF, of uncertain function. This CDR3 comprises 18 residues. Trimming removed 3 bases at V and 1 base at J, with 21 bases between. The CDR3 DNA sequence: TGCGCCAGCAGTCAGCCAGGATCGGACGGCGAAACGAACACTGAAGCTTTCTTT. Translation gives CASSQPGSDGETNTEAFF.

The chain couples TRBV12-3 or TRBV12-4 to TRBJ2-7, with unresolved D. This CDR3 is 13 amino acids long. V was clipped by 7 bases and J by 3 bases, with 13 bases between them. The CDR3 DNA is TGTGCCAGCACTGTCGGGCTCATCTACGAGCAGTACTTC. Translating gives CASTVGLIYEQYF.

V and J are TRBV7-8 and TRBJ1-5; D might be TRBD1 (5 bases). V dropped 5 bases and J dropped 0 bases, with 23 bases sitting between them. Germline V gives CDR1 SGHVS, CDR2 FQNEAQ. This CDR3 region has 19 residues. The CDR3 DNA reads TGTGCCAGCAGCGTAGGATTTAGGCAGGGCGTTTATAGCAATCAGCCCCAGCATTTT. Protein product: CASSVGFRQGVYSNQPQHF.

This rearrangement joins TRBV7-2 to TRBJ2-1; D possibly uses TRBD1 or TRBD2 (5 bases each). This CDR3 spans 17 amino acids. The V and J ends lost 1 base and 3 bases respectively, with 16 bases between them. The germline CDR1 and CDR2 sequences are SGHTA and FQGNSA. The CDR3 reads CASSLDTARDGYNEQFF. In DNA form, the CDR3 reads TGTGCCAGCAGCTTAGACACCGCTCGGGACGGCTACAATGAGCAGTTCTTC.

V is TRBV6-4 and J is TRBJ2-3; 10 nucleotides align to TRBD2. Germline values: CDR1 MRHNA, CDR2 SNTAGT. V was clipped by 6 bases and J by 1 base; unmatched bases: 4. The CDR3 extends over 15 amino acids. The CDR3 protein is CASSLGTSGTDTQYF. Here the CDR3 DNA reads TGTGCCAGCAGCCTGGGGACTAGCGGCACAGATACGCAGTATTTT.

CDR3: CASSAPGLADQETQYF. As DNA, the CDR3 is TGTGCCAGCAGCGCGCCGGGACTAGCGGATCAAGAGACCCAGTACTTC. This chain uses TRBV5-6 with TRBJ2-5; the match to TRBD2 covers 11 bases. The germline V gene encodes CDR1 SGHDT and CDR2 YYEEEE. V was clipped by 4 bases and J by 2 bases; unmatched bases: 7. The CDR3 totals 16 residues.

The V gene is TRBV28, the J gene TRBJ1-5, with 7 bases matching TRBD1. V gave up 2 bases and J gave up 3 bases; unmatched junction bases: 4. The germline V gene has CDR1 MDHEN and CDR2 SYDVKM. The CDR3 loop spans 15 amino acids. This CDR3 reads CASSLRDSSNQPQHF. Here the CDR3 DNA reads TGTGCCAGCAGTTTAAGGGACAGCTCCAATCAGCCCCAGCATTTT.

This chain joins TRBV6-6 and TRBJ1-5; possible D gene TRBD1, 5 bases. This CDR3 has 12 amino acids. V lost 7 bases and J lost 7, with 11 bases in between. The V gene's germline CDR1 is MNHNY and CDR2 SVGAGI (reference sequence). CDR3 bases: TGTGCCAGCACGGGGGTGATGCAGCCCCAGCATTTT. Translating gives CASTGVMQPQHF.

This clone was detected only once. The chain couples TRBV9 to TRBJ1-3, with a tentative D call TRBD1 (6 bases). The V end lost 4 bases, the J end lost 2 bases, and 10 bases lay between the germline ends. This CDR3 region has 14 residues. The germline V gene encodes CDR1 SGDLS and CDR2 YYNGEE. DNA of the CDR3: TGTGCCAGCAGCAGAGGGGGGACTGGAAACACCATATATTTT. Encoded protein: CASSRGGTGNTIYF. Drawing the rest from reference TRBV9 and TRBJ1-3, the complete variable domain is DSGVTQTPKHLITATGQRVTLRCSPRSGDLSVYWYQQSLDQGLQFLIQYYNGEERAKGNILERFSAQQFPDLHSELNLSSLELGDSALYFCASSRGGTGNTIYFGEGSWLTVV.

The chain is built from TRBV7-9 and TRBJ1-2, with a possible D match to TRBD1 (5 bases). The germline V gene encodes CDR1 SEHNR and CDR2 FQNEAQ (reference sequence). There are 14 residues in the CDR3. Trimming stripped 1 base from V and 6 bases from J, with 12 bases between. In nucleotides, the CDR3 is TGTGCCAGCAGCTTAGTGGCAGGGCGGGATGGCTACACCTTC. This codes for CASSLVAGRDGYTF.

The chain has TRBV7-3 and TRBJ2-2; no clear D. The V gene's germline CDR1 is SGHTA and CDR2 FQGTGA. This CDR3 region has 13 residues. Trimming removed 5 bases at V and 3 bases at J, with 7 bases between. The CDR3 protein is CASSTTDTGELFF. As DNA, the CDR3 is TGTGCCAGCAGCACGACTGACACCGGGGAGCTGTTTTTT.

This clone was picked up one time. V and J are TRBV6-5 and TRBJ1-2, with TRBD1 matching 7 bases. The germline gives CDR1 MNHEY, CDR2 SVGAGI. The CDR3 contains 15 residues. J lost 9 bases, V lost 7 bases, and 17 bases had no gene match. This chain's CDR3 is CASTPGQLSRESYTF. CDR3 DNA sequence: TGTGCCAGCACCCCGGGACAGCTTTCGAGGGAGAGCTACACCTTC.

The chain joins TRBV24-1 to TRBJ1-2; D gene unclear. Between the trimmed V and J ends, which lost 7 bases and 8 bases, there was a span of 10 bases. There are 11 residues in the CDR3. Germline assignment: CDR1 KGHDR and CDR2 SFDVKD. CDR3: CATRGVEGYTF. In nucleotides, the CDR3 is TGTGCCACCAGAGGTGTAGAGGGCTACACCTTC.

The rearrangement uses TRBV7-2 and TRBJ2-5; TRBD2 is a possible D gene (6 bases). The length of the CDR3 is 17 residues. V was clipped by 0 bases and J by 2 bases, with 16 bases between them. The V gene's germline CDR1 is SGHTA and CDR2 FQGNSA. CDR3 in amino acids: CASSLAFRGSPQETQYF. The CDR3 region has the DNA TGTGCCAGCAGCTTAGCATTCCGGGGGTCCCCTCAAGAGACCCAGTACTTC.

The chain is built from TRBV4-2 and TRBJ2-3, with 10 nucleotides matching TRBD2. V gave up 3 bases and J gave up 0 bases; unmatched junction bases: 15. Germline CDR1 is LGHNA and CDR2 is YNFKEQ. The CDR3 totals 20 residues. CDR3 DNA: TGTGCCAGCAGCCAGGTTGTGGGTCTAGCGGGAGAGGGGAGCACAGATACGCAGTATTTT. Its translation: CASSQVVGLAGEGSTDTQYF.

This chain connects TRBV5-4 to TRBJ1-4; D unresolved. Trimming removed 0 bases from V and 4 bases from J, with 13 bases in between. Looked up from germline, CDR1 is SGHNT and CDR2 is YYREEE (reference sequence). This CDR3 is built from 16 residues. CDR3 in amino acids: CASSLGPGSLNEKLFF. The DNA of the CDR3 is TGTGCCAGCAGCTTGGGACCCGGGAGTCTTAATGAAAAACTGTTTTTT.

The chain carries TRBV13 and TRBJ1-1; D remains ambiguous. CDR1 is PRHDT and CDR2 is FYEKMQ in the germline V gene (reference sequence). V was shortened by 1 base and J by 0 bases, with 9 bases between the two germline ends. CDR3 length: 15 amino acids. This CDR3 is CASSLDPGLNTEAFF. The CDR3 DNA follows: TGTGCCAGCAGCTTAGATCCAGGCTTGAACACTGAAGCTTTCTTT.

The chain has TRBV11-2 and TRBJ2-7; 9 nucleotides agree with TRBD1. The CDR3 is 15 residues long. V shed 6 bases, J shed 2 bases, and the junction held 8 bases outside the gene matches. Germline V lookup: CDR1 SGHAT, CDR2 FQNNGV. The CDR3: CASSLSGQGTYEQYF. CDR3 DNA: TGTGCCAGCAGTCTCTCCGGACAGGGGACCTACGAGCAGTACTTC.